The entry that follows covers one T cell receptor (beta chain) sequence. This clonotype was observed a few times. The specificity of this receptor is unknown. Base qualities are not recorded, but no much larger clone differs from it by a single base. Receptor amplification or capture employed PCR. TCRdb lists the instrument as Illumina HiSeq 2500. Molecular barcoding was employed in the preparation of TCR libraries, with unique molecular identifiers being used to normalize TCRbeta repertoire quantification. The public reads were quality trimmed at Q25 with fastp and then assembled into clones with MiXCR by TCRdb, keeping productive beta chains. Duplicate CDR3 protein sequences are folded into a single record with the most common DNA and genes. The sample table holds approximately 510,000 distinct CDR3 sequences, of which roughly 18% were seen once. The top ten clones comprise 2.5% to 3.5% of the sample.

The sample originates from a study of T-cell reconstitution after alpha-beta-depleted transplantation in children listed by TCRdb under 2016. Some background on the complete study: Using TCR repertoire profiling, the study followed T-cell immune reconstitution in a quantitative way in children after TCRalphabeta/CD19-depleted allogeneic hematopoietic cell transplantation.

CDR1 SNHLY and CDR2 FYNNEI were looked up in the germline V gene. V and J lose 7 bases and 6 bases, and a span of 15 bases separates them. The CDR3 goes from the cysteine to the phenylalanine over 13 residues. Only the CDR3 portion is preserved as DNA: 39 bases, with reading frame beginning at the first base. The sequence is built from TRBV2 and TRBJ1-2, with the D gene call left open. This TCR came from a human donor who donated a stem cell graft to a child with acute lymphoblastic leukemia. Sequenced material: PBMCs from the stem cell graft donor, taken from the stem cell graft. The DNA reads as follows: TGTGCCAGCATGGTGGAGGGAAGGCATGGCTACACCTTC. It is translated as CASMVEGRHGYTF.